A single sample is the source of the 9 T cell receptor beta chains below, sequenced in a study of T cells in Graves' hyperthyroidism and ophthalmopathy. From RNA transcripts, TCR beta CDR3 regions were amplified. The TCR CDR3 was amplified in a first-round RT-PCR using the HTBI primer set. TCRdb ran MiXCR on the multiplex PCR reads and lists one entry per CDR3 protein. The sample has hundreds of thousands of distinct CDR3 sequences; nearly 45% are singletons. Source material: peripheral blood or thyroid tissue (not recorded which). The receptors were gathered from an adult man with Graves' disease, either hyperthyroidism or ophthalmopathy (not recorded which).

This clonotype was recorded once. Sequence at one end of the junction differs from germline and may be a read error. CDR3 DNA sequence: TGCGCCAGCAGCCAAGTTGCGGGCTACGAGCAGTACTTC. It encodes CASSQVAGYEQYF. The V call is TRBV7-8, the J call TRBJ2-7; perhaps TRBD2 as D (5 bases). This CDR3 is 13 amino acids long. Germline assignment: CDR1 SGHVS and CDR2 FQNEAQ.

In this sample, this clonotype turned up many times. One junction end disagrees with the germline gene, perhaps due to a read error. This sequence joins TRBV29-1 and TRBJ1-2; possibly TRBD1 for D (6 bases). The length of the CDR3 is 9 residues. Germline CDR1 is SQVTM and CDR2 is ANQGSEA. CDR3 amino acids: CSEGEVPSF. CDR3 DNA sequence: TGCAGCGAGGGGGAGGTTCCCAGTTTC.

This clonotype was recorded many times. J is TRBJ1-1 and V is TRBV10-3; D gene unclear. V lost 7 bases and J 3 bases, leaving 6 bases between the germline ends. This CDR3 region has 11 residues. The germline V gene encodes CDR1 ENHRY and CDR2 SYGVKD. CDR3 protein: CAIIRDTEAFF. In DNA, the CDR3 is TGTGCCATCATAAGGGACACTGAAGCTTTCTTT.

Many counts were recorded for this clonotype. The V and J genes are TRBV29-1 and TRBJ1-6; D gene ambiguous. The CDR3 contains 14 residues. Germline V lookup: CDR1 SQVTM, CDR2 ANQGSEA. Trimming took 6 bases from V and 5 from J, leaving 14 bases between them. Here the CDR3 DNA reads TGCAGCGTGGCCGGACTCCATGATAATTCACCCCTCCACTTT. This gives the protein CSVAGLHDNSPLHF.

The genes are TRBV20-1 and TRBJ2-2; 12 bases line up with TRBD1. V was clipped by 3 bases and J by 5 bases; unmatched bases: 10. CDR1 and CDR2 from the germline V gene are DFQATT and SNEGSKA (reference sequence). The CDR3 consists of 17 residues. The CDR3 sequence is CSARSPGTGGFTGELFF. The CDR3 DNA is TGCAGTGCTAGGTCCCCCGGGACAGGGGGCTTTACCGGGGAGCTGTTTTTT.

CDR3: CASSFPRGALETQYF. CDR3 nucleotide sequence: TGTGCCAGCAGTTTCCCACGAGGGGCCCTTGAGACCCAGTACTTC. The V gene is TRBV7-9, the J gene TRBJ2-5; the D gene could be TRBD1 or TRBD2 (5 bases each). The CDR3 runs to 15 residues. Trimming stripped 6 bases from V and 5 bases from J, with 19 bases between. Looked up from germline, CDR1 is SEHNR and CDR2 is FQNEAQ (reference sequence).

This clonotype was detected only once. The chain couples TRBV29-1 to TRBJ1-2; no clear D. The CDR3 totals 12 residues. With 3 bases removed from V and 0 bases from J, the gap between germline ends came to 5 bases. Germline V gene lookup returns CDR1 SQVTM and CDR2 ANQGSEA. CDR3 nucleotides: TGCAGCGTTGACACATCTAACTATGGCTACACCTTC. It translates to CSVDTSNYGYTF. Full variable domain (rest looked up from reference TRBV29-1 and TRBJ1-2): SAVISQKPSRDICQRGTSLTIQCQVDSQVTMMFWYRQQPGQSLTLIATANQGSEATYESGFVIDKFPISRPNLTFSTLTVSNMSPEDSSIYLCSVDTSNYGYTFGSGTRLTVV.

This clonotype was observed a few times. The chain is built from TRBV5-1 and TRBJ1-5; 7 bases fit TRBD1. The CDR3 covers 14 residues. J gave up 7 bases and V 4 bases, and 8 bases lay outside the gene matches. Germline lookup yields CDR1 SGHRS and CDR2 YFSETQ. The CDR3 nucleotides read TGCGCCAGCAGCCCGGGACAGATGGGACAGCCCCAGCATTTT. Its protein product is CASSPGQMGQPQHF.

The chain is built from TRBV10-3 and TRBJ1-6; 10 bases match TRBD1. Germline loops: CDR1 ENHRY, CDR2 SYGVKD. Trimming took 6 bases from V and 9 from J; bases not matched to a gene: 8. The CDR3 is 15 residues long. CDR3 sequence: CAIRPGTGEGSPLHF. The CDR3 DNA sequence: TGTGCCATCAGGCCCGGGACAGGGGAGGGTTCACCCCTCCACTTT.